This T cell receptor (beta chain) derives from a study of blood T cell repertoires in COVID-19. Original processing methods: For nucleated cells, counts were estimated from reference gene primer amplification. Sequencing was performed with immunoSEQ multiplex PCR; in TCRdb, only in-frame clones are kept and a portion is missing. That table supplies the V and J calls and clone size; D and trimming were determined from the DNA. This sample has 150,000 to 200,000 clones, with roughly 85% found just once. The sequence came from a woman aged 70-85 years with acute or convalescent COVID-19. The specimen was peripheral blood.

This CDR3 reads CASSSPSGVPNEQFF. The CDR3 DNA reads as TGTGCCAGCAGCTCACCCTCCGGGGTGCCCAATGAGCAGTTCTTC. The V call is TRBV7-9, the J call TRBJ2-1; the D gene is possibly TRBD2 (5 bases). V was trimmed by 4 bases and J by 6 bases, leaving 16 bases between them. In germline, CDR1 is SEHNR, CDR2 FQNEAQ (reference sequence). The CDR3 is 15 amino acids.